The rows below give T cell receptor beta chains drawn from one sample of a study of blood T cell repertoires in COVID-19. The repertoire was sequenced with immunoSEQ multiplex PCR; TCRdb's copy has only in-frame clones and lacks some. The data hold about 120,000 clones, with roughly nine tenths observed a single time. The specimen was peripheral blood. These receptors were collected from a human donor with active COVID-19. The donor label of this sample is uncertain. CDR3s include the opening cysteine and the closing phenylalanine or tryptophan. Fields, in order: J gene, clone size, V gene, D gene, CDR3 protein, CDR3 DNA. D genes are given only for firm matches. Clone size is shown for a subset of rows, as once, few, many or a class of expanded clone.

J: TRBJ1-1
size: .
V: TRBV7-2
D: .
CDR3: CASSLQGAQNTEAFF
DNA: TGTGCCAGCAGCTTACAAGGGGCCCAGAACACTGAAGCTTTCTTT

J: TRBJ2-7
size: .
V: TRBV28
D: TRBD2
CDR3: CASSFLSSGGASYEQYF
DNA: TGTGCCAGCAGTTTCCTCTCTAGCGGGGGCGCTTCCTACGAGCAGTACTTC

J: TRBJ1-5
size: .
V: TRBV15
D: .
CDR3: CATSGQRYSNQPQHF
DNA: TGTGCCACCAGCGGCCAGAGGTATAGCAATCAGCCCCAGCATTTT

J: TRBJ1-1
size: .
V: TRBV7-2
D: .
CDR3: CASSGDRGSTEAFF
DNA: TGTGCCAGCAGCGGGGACCGGGGGAGCACTGAAGCTTTCTTT

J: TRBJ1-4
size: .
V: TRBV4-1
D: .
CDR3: CASSQEWGVGEKLFF
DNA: TGCGCCAGCAGCCAAGAATGGGGAGTTGGAGAAAAACTGTTTTTT

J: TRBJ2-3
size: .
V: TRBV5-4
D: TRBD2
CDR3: CASSLPTSGANTQYF
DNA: TGTGCCAGCAGCTTACCAACTAGCGGAGCAAATACGCAGTATTTT

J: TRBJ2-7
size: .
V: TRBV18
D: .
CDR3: CASSPLLSSYEQYF
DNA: TGTGCCAGCTCACCACTCCTGAGCTCCTACGAGCAGTACTTC

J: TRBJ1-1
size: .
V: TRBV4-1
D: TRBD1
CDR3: CASGVSGTGNTEAFF
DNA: TGCGCCAGCGGCGTATCCGGGACAGGCAACACTGAAGCTTTCTTT

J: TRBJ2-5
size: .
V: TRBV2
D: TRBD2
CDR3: CASSGDRGDQETQYF
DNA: TGTGCCAGCAGTGGAGACCGGGGGGACCAAGAGACCCAGTACTTC

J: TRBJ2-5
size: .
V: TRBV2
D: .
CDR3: CASSVLAETQYF
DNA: TGTGCCAGCAGTGTGCTAGCAGAGACCCAGTACTTC

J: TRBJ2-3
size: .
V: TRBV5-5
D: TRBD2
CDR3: CASSWSGTSGGRDGTQYF
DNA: TGTGCCAGCAGCTGGTCCGGGACTAGCGGGGGTCGCGATGGTACGCAGTATTTT

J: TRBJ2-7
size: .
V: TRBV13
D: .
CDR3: CASSVDSYEQYF
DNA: TGTGCCAGCAGCGTGGACAGCTACGAGCAGTACTTC

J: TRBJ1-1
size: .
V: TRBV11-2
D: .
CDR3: CASSLRENTEAFF
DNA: TGTGCCAGCAGCTTACGGGAGAACACTGAAGCTTTCTTT

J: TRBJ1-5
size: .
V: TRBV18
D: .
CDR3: CASSRNRENPNQPQHF
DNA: TGTGCCAGCTCACGCAACAGGGAAAACCCCAATCAGCCCCAGCATTTT

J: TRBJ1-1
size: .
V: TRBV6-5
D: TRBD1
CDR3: CASRTGVMNTEAFF
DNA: TGTGCCAGCAGAACAGGGGTCATGAACACTGAAGCTTTCTTT

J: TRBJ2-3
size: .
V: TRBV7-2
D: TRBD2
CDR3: CASSLFPAGGLTDTQYF
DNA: TGTGCCAGCAGCTTATTTCCTGCGGGGGGACTCACAGATACGCAGTATTTT

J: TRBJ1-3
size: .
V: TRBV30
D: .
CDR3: CAWGGGFPDSGNTIYF
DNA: TGTGCCTGGGGGGGAGGATTTCCCGACTCTGGAAACACCATATATTTT

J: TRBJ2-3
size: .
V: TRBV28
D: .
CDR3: CASSLLANTQYF
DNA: TGTGCCAGCAGTTTGTTAGCAAATACGCAGTATTTT

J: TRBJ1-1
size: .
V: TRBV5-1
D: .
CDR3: CASSPGQSMNTEAFF
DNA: TGCGCCAGCAGCCCTGGACAGTCGATGAACACTGAAGCTTTCTTT

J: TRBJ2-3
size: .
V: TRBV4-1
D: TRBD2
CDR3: CASSSGGAKVDTQYF
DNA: TGCGCCAGCAGCAGCGGGGGGGCCAAGGTAGATACGCAGTATTTT

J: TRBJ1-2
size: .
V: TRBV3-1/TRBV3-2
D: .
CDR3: CASSQGARENYGYTF
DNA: TGTGCCAGCAGCCAAGGGGCCAGAGAGAACTATGGCTACACCTTC

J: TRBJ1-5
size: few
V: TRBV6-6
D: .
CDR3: CASSYPYRDNQPQHF
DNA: TGTGCCAGCAGTTACCCCTACAGGGACAATCAGCCCCAGCATTTT

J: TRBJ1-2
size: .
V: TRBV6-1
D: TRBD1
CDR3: CASSEGGQGARGYTF
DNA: TGTGCCAGCAGTGAAGGGGGACAGGGGGCACGTGGCTACACCTTC

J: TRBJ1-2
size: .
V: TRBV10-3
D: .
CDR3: CAISAPQGSFYGYTF
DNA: TGTGCCATCAGCGCCCCCCAGGGAAGTTTCTATGGCTACACCTTC

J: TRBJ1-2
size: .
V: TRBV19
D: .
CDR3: CASSIDSNYGYTF
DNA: TGTGCCAGTAGTATCGATAGTAATTATGGCTACACCTTC

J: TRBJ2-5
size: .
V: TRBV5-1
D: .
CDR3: CASSFGETQYF
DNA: TGCGCCAGCAGCTTCGGGGAGACCCAGTACTTC

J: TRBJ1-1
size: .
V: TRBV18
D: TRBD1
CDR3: CASSEGALNTEAFF
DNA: TGTGCCAGCTCAGAGGGGGCGCTGAACACTGAAGCTTTCTTT

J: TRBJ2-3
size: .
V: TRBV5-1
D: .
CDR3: CASSLGGPSTDTQYF
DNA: TGCGCCAGCAGCTTAGGCGGTCCTAGCACAGATACGCAGTATTTT

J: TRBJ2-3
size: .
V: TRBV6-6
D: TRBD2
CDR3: CASSGSGIADTQYF
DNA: TGTGCCAGCAGCGGTAGCGGGATCGCAGATACGCAGTATTTT

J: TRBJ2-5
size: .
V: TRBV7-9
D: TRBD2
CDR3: CASSPSGEGETQYF
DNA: TGTGCCAGCAGCCCCAGTGGGGAGGGGGAGACCCAGTACTTC

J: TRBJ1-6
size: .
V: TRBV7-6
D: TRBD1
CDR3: CASSWRVGTGEGYNSPLHF
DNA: TGTGCCAGCAGCTGGCGCGTGGGGACAGGGGAAGGTTATAATTCACCCCTCCACTTT

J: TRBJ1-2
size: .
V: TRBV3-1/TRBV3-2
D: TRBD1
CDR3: CASSQAGTEDGYTF
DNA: TGTGCCAGCAGCCAAGCTGGGACAGAAGATGGCTACACCTTC

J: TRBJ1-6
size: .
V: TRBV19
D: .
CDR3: CASSIPLGSPLHF
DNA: TGTGCCAGTAGTATCCCTCTCGGGTCACCCCTCCACTTT

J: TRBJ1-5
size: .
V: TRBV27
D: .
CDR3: CASSFRGVNQPQHF
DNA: TGTGCCAGCAGTTTCCGCGGGGTGAATCAGCCCCAGCATTTT

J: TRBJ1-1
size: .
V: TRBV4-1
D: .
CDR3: CASSLTGSTEAFF
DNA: TGCGCCAGCAGCCTTACAGGGAGTACTGAAGCTTTCTTT

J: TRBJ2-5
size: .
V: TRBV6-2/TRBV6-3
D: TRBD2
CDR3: CASSYEKGREKETQYF
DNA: TGTGCCAGCAGTTACGAGAAGGGGCGGGAGAAAGAGACCCAGTACTTC

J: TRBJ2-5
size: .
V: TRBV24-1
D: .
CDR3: CATSDPTGQIETQYF
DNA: TGTGCCACCAGTGACCCAACAGGGCAGATCGAGACCCAGTACTTC

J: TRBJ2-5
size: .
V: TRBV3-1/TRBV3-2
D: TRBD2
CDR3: CASSQGLAGGQETQYF
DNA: TGTGCCAGCAGCCAAGGACTAGCGGGGGGACAAGAGACCCAGTACTTC

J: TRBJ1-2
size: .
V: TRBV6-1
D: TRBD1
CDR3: CASSEGGQRNYGYTF
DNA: TGTGCCAGCAGTGAAGGGGGACAGAGAAACTATGGCTACACCTTC

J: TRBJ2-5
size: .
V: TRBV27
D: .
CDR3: CASSFTSRRETQYF
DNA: TGTGCCAGCAGTTTCACTAGCCGGCGGGAGACCCAGTACTTC

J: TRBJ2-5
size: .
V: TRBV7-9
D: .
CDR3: CASSLVGTRETQYF
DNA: TGTGCCAGCAGCTTAGTAGGGACTCGGGAGACCCAGTACTTC

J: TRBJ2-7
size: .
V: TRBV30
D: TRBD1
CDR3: CAWSPGQGLIEQYF
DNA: TGTGCCTGGAGTCCGGGACAGGGATTAATAGAGCAGTACTTC

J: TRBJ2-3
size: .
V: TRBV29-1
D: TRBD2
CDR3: CSVRTSSTDTQYF
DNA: TGCAGCGTTCGGACTAGCAGCACAGATACGCAGTATTTT

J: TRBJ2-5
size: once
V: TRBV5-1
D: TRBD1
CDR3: CASSPDGTGSIGAQYF
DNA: TGCGCCAGCAGCCCCGACGGGACAGGGAGCATTGGGGCCCAGTACTTC

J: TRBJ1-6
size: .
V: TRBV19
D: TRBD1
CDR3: CASSTTGLIAYNSPLHF
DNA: TGTGCCAGTAGTACGACAGGGTTAATCGCCTATAATTCACCCCTCCACTTT

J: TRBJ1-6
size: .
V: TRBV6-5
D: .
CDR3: CASSSGRWKYNSPLHF
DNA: TGTGCCAGCAGTTCAGGGAGGTGGAAGTATAATTCACCCCTCCACTTT

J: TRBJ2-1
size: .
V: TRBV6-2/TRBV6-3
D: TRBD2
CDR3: CASSYLVSGGARYNEQFF
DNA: TGTGCCAGCAGTTACCTGGTGAGCGGGGGGGCTCGGTACAATGAGCAGTTCTTC

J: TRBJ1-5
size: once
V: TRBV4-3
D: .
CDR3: CASSQVRFGNQPQHF
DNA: TGCGCCAGCAGCCAAGTCAGGTTTGGCAATCAGCCCCAGCATTTT

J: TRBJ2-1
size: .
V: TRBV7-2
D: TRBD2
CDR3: CASTPAGGWGEQFF
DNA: TGTGCCAGCACCCCCGCGGGGGGCTGGGGTGAGCAGTTCTTC

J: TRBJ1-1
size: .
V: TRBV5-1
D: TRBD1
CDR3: CASSLAPDRGDTEAFF
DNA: TGCGCCAGCAGCTTGGCCCCGGACAGGGGTGACACTGAAGCTTTCTTT

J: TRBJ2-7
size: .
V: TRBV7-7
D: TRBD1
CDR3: CASSLVGQRSYEQYF
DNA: TGTGCTAGCAGCTTAGTGGGACAGAGGAGCTACGAGCAGTACTTC

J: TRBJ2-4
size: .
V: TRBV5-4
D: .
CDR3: CASSPPGRAKNIQYF
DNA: TGTGCCAGCAGCCCCCCGGGGAGGGCCAAAAACATTCAGTACTTC

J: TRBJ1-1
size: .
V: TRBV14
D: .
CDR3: CASSQDLMGPLNTEAFF
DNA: TGTGCCAGCAGCCAAGATTTGATGGGGCCCCTGAACACTGAAGCTTTCTTT

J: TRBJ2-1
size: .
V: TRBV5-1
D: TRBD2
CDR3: CASSLRPSGNEQFF
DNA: TGCGCCAGCAGCTTAAGGCCTAGCGGCAATGAGCAGTTCTTC

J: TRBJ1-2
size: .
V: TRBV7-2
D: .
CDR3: CASSFPGGQGGYTF
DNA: TGTGCCAGCAGCTTTCCCGGGGGGCAAGGTGGCTACACCTTC